This T cell receptor (beta chain) came from a study of T cell repertoires in cytomegalovirus infection. Study-level results: Pooled public TCR beta family frequency picked out CMV carriers with the relevant HLA. The ex vivo response was dominated by HLA-C-restricted CMV-specific TCR beta clonotypes.

TCRdb analysed the reads with MiXCR anew, one entry per CDR3 protein. The sample has approximately 910,000 distinct CDR3 sequences, about a third seen once. Germline lookup yields CDR1 SEHNR and CDR2 FQNEAQ (reference sequence). The CDR3 length is 14 residues. The V end lost 5 bases, the J end lost 2 bases, and 12 bases lay between the germline ends. On this clonotype itself: The antigen is unknown.

Sequencing used cultured CD8+ T cells from PBMCs, obtained from culture after CMV antigen stimulation. The TCR sequence derives from a human donor in good health (CMV status not recorded). Some clones in this sample may be carry-over from other donors' samples. V usage is TRBV7-9 and J usage is TRBJ2-5; perhaps TRBD2 as D (7 bases). CDR3 sequence: CASSHGGPQETQYF. The CDR3 region has the DNA TGTGCCAGCAGCCACGGGGGGCCGCAAGAGACCCAGTACTTC.